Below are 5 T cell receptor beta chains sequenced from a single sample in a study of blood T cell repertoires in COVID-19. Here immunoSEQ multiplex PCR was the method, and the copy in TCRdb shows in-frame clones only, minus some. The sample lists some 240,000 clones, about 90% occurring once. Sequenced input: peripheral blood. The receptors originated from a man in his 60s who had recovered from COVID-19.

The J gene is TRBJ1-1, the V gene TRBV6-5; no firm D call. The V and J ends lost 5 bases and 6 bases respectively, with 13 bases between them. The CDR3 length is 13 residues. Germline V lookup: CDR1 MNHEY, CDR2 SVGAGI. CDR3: CASSPSRQAEAFF. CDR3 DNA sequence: TGTGCCAGCAGTCCTAGCCGGCAGGCTGAAGCTTTCTTT.

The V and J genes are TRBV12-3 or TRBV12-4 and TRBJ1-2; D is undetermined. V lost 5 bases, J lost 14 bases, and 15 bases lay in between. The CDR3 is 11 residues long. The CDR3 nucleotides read TGTGCCAGCAGTCGGGAAGGGCGGCCGACCTTC. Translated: CASSREGRPTF.

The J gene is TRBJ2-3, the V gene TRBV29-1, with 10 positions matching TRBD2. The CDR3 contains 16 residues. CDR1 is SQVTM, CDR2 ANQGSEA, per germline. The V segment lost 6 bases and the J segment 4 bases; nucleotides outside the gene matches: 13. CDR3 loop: CSVGSLIAGGADTQYF. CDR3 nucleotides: TGCAGCGTGGGATCCCTAATAGCGGGGGGTGCAGATACGCAGTATTTT.

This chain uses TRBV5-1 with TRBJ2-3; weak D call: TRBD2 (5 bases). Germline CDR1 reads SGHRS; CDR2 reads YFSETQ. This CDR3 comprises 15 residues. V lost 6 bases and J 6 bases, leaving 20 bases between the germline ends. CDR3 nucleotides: TGCGCCAGCACGGGTTCGGGAAGGGTCACGGATACGCAGTATTTT. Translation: CASTGSGRVTDTQYF. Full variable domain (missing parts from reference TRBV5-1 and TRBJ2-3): KAGVTQTPRYLIKTRGQQVTLSCSPISGHRSVSWYQQTPGQGLQFLFEYFSETQRNKGNFPGRFSGRQFSNSRSEMNVSTLELGDSALYLCASTGSGRVTDTQYFGPGTRLTVL.

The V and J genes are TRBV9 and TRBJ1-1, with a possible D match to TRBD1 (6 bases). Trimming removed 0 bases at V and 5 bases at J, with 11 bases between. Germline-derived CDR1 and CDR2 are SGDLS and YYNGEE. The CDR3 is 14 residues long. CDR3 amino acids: CASSVVGGGTEAFF. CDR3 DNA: TGTGCCAGCAGCGTAGTAGGGGGTGGTACTGAAGCTTTCTTT.